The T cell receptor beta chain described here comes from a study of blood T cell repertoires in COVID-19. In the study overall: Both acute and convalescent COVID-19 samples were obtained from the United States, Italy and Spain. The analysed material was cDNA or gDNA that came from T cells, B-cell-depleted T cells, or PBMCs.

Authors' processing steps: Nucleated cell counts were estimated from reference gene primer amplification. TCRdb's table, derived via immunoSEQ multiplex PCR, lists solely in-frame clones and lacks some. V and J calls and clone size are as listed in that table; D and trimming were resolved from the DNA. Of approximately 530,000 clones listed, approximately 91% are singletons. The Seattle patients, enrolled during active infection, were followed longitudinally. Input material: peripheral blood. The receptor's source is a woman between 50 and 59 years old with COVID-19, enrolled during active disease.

The DNA for the CDR3 is TGTGCCAGCAGCTTAAGCCCCACGAACTATGGCTACACCTTC. As protein: CASSLSPTNYGYTF. The rearrangement joins TRBV7-9 to TRBJ1-2; no reliable D call. This CDR3 contains 14 residues. CDR1 and CDR2 from the germline V gene are SEHNR and FQNEAQ (reference sequence). Deletions cut 2 bases from V and 2 bases from J, with 9 bases between.